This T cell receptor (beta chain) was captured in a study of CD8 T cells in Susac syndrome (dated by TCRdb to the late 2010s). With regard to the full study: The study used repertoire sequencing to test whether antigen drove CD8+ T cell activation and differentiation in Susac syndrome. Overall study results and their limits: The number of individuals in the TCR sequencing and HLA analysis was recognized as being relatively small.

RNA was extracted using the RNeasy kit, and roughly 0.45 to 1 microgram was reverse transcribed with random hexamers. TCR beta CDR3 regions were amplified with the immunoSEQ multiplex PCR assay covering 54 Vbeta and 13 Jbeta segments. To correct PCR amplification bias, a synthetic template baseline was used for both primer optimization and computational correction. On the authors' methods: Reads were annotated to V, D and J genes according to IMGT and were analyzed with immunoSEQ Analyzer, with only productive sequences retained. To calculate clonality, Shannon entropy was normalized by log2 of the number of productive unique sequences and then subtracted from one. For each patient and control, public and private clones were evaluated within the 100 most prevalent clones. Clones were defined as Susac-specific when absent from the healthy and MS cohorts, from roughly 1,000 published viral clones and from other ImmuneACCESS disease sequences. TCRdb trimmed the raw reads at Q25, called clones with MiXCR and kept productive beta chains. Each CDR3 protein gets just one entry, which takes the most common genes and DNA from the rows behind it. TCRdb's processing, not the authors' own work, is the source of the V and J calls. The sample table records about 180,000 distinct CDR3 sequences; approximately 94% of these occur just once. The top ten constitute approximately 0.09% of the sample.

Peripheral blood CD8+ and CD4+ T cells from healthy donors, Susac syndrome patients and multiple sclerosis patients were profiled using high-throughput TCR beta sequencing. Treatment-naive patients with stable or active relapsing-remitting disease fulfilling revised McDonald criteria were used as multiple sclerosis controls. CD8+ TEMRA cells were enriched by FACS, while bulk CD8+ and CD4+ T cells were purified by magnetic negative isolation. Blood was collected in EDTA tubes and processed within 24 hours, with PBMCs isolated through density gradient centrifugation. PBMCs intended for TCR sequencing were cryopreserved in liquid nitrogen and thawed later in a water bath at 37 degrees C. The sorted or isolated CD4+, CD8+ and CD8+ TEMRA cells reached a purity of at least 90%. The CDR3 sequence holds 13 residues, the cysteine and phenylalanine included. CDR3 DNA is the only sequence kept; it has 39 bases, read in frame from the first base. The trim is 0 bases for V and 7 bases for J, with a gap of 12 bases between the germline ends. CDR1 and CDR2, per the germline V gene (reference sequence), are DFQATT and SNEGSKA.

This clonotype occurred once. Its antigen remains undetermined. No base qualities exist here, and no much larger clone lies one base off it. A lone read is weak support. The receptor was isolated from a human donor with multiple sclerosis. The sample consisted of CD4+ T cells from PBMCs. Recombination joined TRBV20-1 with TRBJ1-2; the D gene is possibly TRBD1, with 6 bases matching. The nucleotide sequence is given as TGCAGTGCTAGAGATTCTCGGGGGCCTGGCTACACCTTC. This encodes CSARDSRGPGYTF.